A few counts support the clone carrying this T cell receptor beta chain. The antigen remains undetermined. The use of a sample-barcoded 5' primer and a J-beta primer mix characterized a second PCR of about 7 to 12 cycles. TCRdb ran MiXCR on the 5' RACE reads and lists one entry per CDR3 protein. The sample consists of about 680,000 distinct CDR3 sequences, 49% of them appearing once. CDR3 length: 16 residues. CDR1 is SGHTA and CDR2 is FQGTGA in the germline V gene. The V end lost 5 bases, the J end lost 0 bases, and 14 bases lay between the germline ends. The data were obtained in a study of blood T cells in healthy people across ages. Study-wide results and caveats: Per million T cells, the diversity of TCR beta decreased roughly linearly as age advanced. Both higher diversity and more naive CD4+ cells marked long-lived donors when set against aged donors.

The genes are TRBV7-3 and TRBJ2-1; weak D call: TRBD1 (5 bases). This clonotype originated in a woman in her fifties or sixties in good health. Sequenced input: blood. The CDR3 bases are TGTGCCAGCAGCCCCCGGAGCGACAGCTCCTACAATGAGCAGTTCTTC. Translation: CASSPRSDSSYNEQFF.